This T cell receptor (beta chain) was recorded in a study of cytomegalovirus exposure and HLA in healthy donors. With 60 Vbeta and 13 Jbeta primers, the PCR was carried out. The assay was immunoSEQ multiplex PCR, and TCRdb's table has in-frame clones only and misses some. In the table there are roughly 110,000 clones, about 75% of which are singletons. While unrecorded immune exposures were likely, the donors were nominally healthy when sampled. Sequencing was carried out using PBMCs. This clonotype was sampled from a man aged 40-49 years in good health and CMV-seronegative.

The CDR3 DNA reads as TGTGCCAGCTCACCCGGGAACTACGAGCAGTACTTC. Translated: CASSPGNYEQYF. V gene TRBV18 combines with J gene TRBJ2-7, with D possibly TRBD2 on 5 matching bases. This CDR3 has 12 amino acids. Germline loops: CDR1 KGHSH, CDR2 LQKENI. The V end lost 3 bases, the J end lost 3 bases, and 6 bases lay between the germline ends.